The following is a T cell receptor (beta chain) sequence with its context. The source of the sample is a study of cytomegalovirus exposure and HLA in healthy donors. PCR amplification relied on 60 Vbeta primers (plus 13 Jbeta primers). Measured with immunoSEQ multiplex PCR; TCRdb has only the in-frame clones, and not every one. This repertoire shows roughly 180,000 clones, roughly 75% found once; its top ten account for around 7.7%. Germline lookup yields CDR1 KGHSH and CDR2 LQKENI. This CDR3 comprises 16 residues. J lost 8 bases, V lost 1 base, and 7 bases had no gene match. The specimen was PBMCs. This chain joins TRBV18 and TRBJ2-1; 11 nucleotides agree with TRBD2. This TCR was sampled from a woman aged 40-49 years in good health and CMV-seropositive. CDR3: CASSPQGTSGSHEQFF. CDR3 nucleotides: TGTGCCAGCTCACCACAGGGGACTAGCGGATCACATGAGCAGTTCTTC.